The source of this TCR beta chain is a study of cytomegalovirus exposure and HLA in healthy donors. Findings of the study overall: Earlier analysis looked at TCR beta V segments, and most were productive about 90% or about 30% of the time. Some segments of the V type, notably TRBV6-2 and TRBV6-3, were excluded as indistinguishable.

Concerning this clone: Its antigen remains unknown.

Germline-derived CDR1 and CDR2 are SGHVS and FQNEAQ. This CDR3 has 15 amino acids. The V end was cut by 5 bases, the J end by 7 bases, with 20 bases between. Primers for the PCR totalled 60 Vbeta and 13 Jbeta. Profiled with immunoSEQ multiplex PCR; TCRdb holds only in-frame clones, not every one. The sample table includes 160,000 or so clones. This chain uses TRBV7-8 with TRBJ1-2; D is unresolved. The receptor's source is a man aged 25 to 40 in good health and CMV-seronegative. The sample was PBMCs. CDR3 in amino acids: CASSPRRTGEVGYTF. The CDR3 nucleotides are TGTGCCAGCAGCCCCCGGAGGACTGGGGAGGTTGGCTACACCTTC.